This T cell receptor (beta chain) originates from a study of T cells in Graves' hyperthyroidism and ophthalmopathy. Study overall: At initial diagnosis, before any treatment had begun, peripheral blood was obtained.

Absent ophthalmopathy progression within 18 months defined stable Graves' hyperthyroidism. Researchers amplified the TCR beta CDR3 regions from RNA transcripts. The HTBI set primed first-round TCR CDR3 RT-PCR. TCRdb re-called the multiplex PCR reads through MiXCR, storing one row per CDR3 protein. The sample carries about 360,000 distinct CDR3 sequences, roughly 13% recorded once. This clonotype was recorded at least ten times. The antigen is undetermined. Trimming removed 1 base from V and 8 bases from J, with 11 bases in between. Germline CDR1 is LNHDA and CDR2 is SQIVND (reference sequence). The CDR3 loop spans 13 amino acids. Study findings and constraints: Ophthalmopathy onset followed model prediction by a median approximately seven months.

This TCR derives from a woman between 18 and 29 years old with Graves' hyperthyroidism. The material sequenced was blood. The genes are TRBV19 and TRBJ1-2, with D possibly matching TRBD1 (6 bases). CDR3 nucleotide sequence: TGTGCCAGTAGTATAGTCCACAGGGACGGCTACACCTTC. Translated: CASSIVHRDGYTF.